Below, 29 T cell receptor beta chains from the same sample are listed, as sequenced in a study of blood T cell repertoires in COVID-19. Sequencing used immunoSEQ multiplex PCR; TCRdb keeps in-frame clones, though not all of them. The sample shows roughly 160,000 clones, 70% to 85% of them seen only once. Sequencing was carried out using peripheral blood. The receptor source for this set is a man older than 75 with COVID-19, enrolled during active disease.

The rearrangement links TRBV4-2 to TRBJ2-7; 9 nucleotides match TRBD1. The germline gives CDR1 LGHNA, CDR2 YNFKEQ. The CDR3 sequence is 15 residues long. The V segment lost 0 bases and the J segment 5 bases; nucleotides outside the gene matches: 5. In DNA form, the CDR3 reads TGTGCCAGCAGCCAAGATGGGGACAGGGACGACGAGCAGTACTTC. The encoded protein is CASSQDGDRDDEQYF.

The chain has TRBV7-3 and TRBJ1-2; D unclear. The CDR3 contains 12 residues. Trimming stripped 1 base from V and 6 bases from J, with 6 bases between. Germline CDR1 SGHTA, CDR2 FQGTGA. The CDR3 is CASSLNGDGYTF. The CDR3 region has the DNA TGTGCCAGCAGCTTAAACGGGGATGGCTACACCTTC.

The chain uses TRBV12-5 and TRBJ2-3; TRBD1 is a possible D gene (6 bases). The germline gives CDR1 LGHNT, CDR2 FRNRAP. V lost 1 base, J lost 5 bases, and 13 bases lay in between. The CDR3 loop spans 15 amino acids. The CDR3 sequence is CASGLDRTAGDTQYF. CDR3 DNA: TGTGCTAGTGGTTTGGACCGGACAGCTGGAGATACGCAGTATTTT.

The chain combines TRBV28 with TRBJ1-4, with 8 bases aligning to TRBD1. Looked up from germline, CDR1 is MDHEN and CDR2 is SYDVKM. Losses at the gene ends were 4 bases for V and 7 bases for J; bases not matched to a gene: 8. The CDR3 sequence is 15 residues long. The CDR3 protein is CASSSRWDRREKLFF. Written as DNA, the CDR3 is TGTGCCAGCAGTTCCCGTTGGGACAGGCGTGAAAAACTGTTTTTT.

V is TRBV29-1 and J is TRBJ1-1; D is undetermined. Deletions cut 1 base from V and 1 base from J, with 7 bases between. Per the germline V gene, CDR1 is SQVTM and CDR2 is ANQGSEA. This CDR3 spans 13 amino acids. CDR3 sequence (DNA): TGCAGCGTTGAAGCCCGGGGGAACACTGAAGCTTTCTTT. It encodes CSVEARGNTEAFF.

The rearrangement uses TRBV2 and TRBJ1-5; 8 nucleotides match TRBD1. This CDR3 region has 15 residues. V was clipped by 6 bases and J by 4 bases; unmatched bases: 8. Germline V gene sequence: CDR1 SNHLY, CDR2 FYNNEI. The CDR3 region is CASRGQAIANQPQHF. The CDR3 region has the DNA TGTGCCAGCAGGGGACAGGCTATAGCAAATCAGCCCCAGCATTTT.

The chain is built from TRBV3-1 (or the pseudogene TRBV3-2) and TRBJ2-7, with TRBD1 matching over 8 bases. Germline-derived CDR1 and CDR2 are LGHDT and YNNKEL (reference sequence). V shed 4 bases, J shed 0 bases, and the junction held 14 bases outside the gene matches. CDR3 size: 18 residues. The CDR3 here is CASSPSPFGQGSSYEQYF. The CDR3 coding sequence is TGTGCCAGCAGCCCCAGTCCATTTGGACAGGGTAGCTCCTACGAGCAGTACTTC.

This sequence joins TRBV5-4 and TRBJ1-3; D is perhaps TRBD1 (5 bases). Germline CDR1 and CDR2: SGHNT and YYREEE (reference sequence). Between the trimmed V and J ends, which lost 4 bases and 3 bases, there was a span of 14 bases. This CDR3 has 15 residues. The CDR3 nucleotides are TGTGCCAGCAGCGCGTTCGCGGGGGGTGGAAACACCATATATTTT. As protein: CASSAFAGGGNTIYF.

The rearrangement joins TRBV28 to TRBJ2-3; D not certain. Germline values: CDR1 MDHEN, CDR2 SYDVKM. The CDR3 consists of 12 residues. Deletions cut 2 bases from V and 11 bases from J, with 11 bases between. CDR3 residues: CASSLVRVGQYF. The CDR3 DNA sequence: TGTGCCAGCAGTTTAGTCCGGGTAGGGCAGTATTTT.

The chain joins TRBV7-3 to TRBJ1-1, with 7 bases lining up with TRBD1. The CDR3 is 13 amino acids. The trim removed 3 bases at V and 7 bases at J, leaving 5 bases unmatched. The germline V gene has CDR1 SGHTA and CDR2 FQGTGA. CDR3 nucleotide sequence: TGTGCCAGCAGCTTTACGAGGGGGCTTGAAGCTTTCTTT. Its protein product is CASSFTRGLEAFF.

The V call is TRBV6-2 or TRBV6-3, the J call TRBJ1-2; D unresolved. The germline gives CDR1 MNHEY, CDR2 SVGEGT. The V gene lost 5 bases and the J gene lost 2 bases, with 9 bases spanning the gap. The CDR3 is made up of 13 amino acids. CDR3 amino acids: CASSLERNYGYTF. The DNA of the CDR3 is TGTGCCAGCAGTCTCGAGAGGAACTATGGCTACACCTTC.

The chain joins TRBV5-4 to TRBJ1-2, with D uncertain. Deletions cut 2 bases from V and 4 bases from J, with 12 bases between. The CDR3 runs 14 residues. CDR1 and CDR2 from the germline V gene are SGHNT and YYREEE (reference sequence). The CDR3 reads CASSLETIPYGYTF. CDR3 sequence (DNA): TGTGCCAGCAGCTTAGAAACAATTCCCTATGGCTACACCTTC.

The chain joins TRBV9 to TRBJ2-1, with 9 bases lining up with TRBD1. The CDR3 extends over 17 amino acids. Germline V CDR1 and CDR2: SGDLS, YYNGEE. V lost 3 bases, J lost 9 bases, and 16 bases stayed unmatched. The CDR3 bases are TGTGCCAGCAGCGCCCCCGGACAGGGGCTTGAGGTTGGTGAGCAGTTCTTC. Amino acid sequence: CASSAPGQGLEVGEQFF.

The CDR3 sequence is CASSLFGAPGTGGIVAFF. CDR3 DNA: TGTGCCAGCAGCTTGTTTGGGGCACCCGGGACAGGGGGCATTGTAGCTTTCTTT. This chain uses TRBV5-6 with TRBJ1-1; 12 nucleotides agree with TRBD1. Germline CDR1 is SGHDT and CDR2 is YYEEEE. The CDR3 extends over 18 amino acids. The V and J ends lost 1 base and 10 bases, in that order; junction bases with no gene match: 17.

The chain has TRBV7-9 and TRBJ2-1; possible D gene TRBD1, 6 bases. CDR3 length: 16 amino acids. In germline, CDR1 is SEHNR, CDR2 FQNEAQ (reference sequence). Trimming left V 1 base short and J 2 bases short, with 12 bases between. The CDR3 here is CASSLVGQWPYNEQFF. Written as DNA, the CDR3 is TGTGCCAGCAGCTTAGTCGGACAGTGGCCCTACAATGAGCAGTTCTTC.

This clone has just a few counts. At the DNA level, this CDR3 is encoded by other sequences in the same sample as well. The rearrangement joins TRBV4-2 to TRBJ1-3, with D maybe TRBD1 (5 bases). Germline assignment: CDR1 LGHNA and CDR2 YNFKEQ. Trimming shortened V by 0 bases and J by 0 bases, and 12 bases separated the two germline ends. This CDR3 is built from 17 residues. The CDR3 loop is CASSQEGGGSSGNTIYF. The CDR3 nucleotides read TGTGCCAGCAGCCAAGAGGGGGGGGGAAGCTCTGGAAACACCATATATTTT.

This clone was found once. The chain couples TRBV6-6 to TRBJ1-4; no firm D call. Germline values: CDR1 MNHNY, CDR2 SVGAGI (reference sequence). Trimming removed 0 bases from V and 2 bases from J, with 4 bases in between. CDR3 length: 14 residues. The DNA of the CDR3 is TGTGCCAGCAGTTACTCGAGGACTAATGAAAAACTGTTTTTT. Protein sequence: CASSYSRTNEKLFF.

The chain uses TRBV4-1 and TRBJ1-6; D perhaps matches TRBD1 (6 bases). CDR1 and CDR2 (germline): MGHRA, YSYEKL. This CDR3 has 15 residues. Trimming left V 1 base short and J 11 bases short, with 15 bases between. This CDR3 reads CASSQGPVQGPPLHF. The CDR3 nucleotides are TGCGCCAGCAGCCAAGGGCCCGTACAGGGACCACCCCTCCACTTT.

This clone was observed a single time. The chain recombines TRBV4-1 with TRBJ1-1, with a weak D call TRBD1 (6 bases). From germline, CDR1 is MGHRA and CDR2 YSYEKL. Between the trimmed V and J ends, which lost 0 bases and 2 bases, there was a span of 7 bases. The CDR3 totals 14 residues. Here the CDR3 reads CASSQEGANTEAFF. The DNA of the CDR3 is TGCGCCAGCAGCCAAGAGGGGGCCAACACTGAAGCTTTCTTT.

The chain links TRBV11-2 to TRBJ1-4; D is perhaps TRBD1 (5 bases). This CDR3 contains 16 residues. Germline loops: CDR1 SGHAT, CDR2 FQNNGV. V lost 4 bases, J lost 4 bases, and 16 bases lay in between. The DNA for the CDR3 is TGTGCCAGCAGCTCCATCGGGCGGCAGGGTAATGAAAAACTGTTTTTT. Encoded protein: CASSSIGRQGNEKLFF.

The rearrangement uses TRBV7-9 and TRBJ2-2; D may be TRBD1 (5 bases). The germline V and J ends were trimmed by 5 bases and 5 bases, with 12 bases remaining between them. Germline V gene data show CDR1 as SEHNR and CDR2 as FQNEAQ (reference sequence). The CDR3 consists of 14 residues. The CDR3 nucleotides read TGTGCCAGCAGCCCCCCAGGGTGGACCGGGGAGCTGTTTTTT. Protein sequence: CASSPPGWTGELFF. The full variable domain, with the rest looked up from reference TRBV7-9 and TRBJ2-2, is DTGVSQNPRHKITKRGQNVTFRCDPISEHNRLYWYRQTLGQGPEFLTYFQNEAQLEKSRLLSDRFSAERPKGSFSTLEIQRTEQGDSAMYLCASSPPGWTGELFFGEGSRLTVL.

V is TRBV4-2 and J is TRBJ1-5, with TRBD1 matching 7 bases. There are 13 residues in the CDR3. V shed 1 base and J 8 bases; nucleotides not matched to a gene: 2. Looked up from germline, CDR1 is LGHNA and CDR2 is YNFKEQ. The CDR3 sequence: CASSQGGGEPQHF. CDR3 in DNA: TGTGCCAGCAGCCAAGGAGGGGGCGAGCCCCAGCATTTT.

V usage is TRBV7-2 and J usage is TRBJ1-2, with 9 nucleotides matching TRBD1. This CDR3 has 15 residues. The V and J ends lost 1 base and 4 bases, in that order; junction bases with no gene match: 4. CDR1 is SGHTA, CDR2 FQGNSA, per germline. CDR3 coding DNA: TGTGCCAGCAGCTTAGGGGGACAGGGAGGCTATGGCTACACCTTC. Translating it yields CASSLGGQGGYGYTF.

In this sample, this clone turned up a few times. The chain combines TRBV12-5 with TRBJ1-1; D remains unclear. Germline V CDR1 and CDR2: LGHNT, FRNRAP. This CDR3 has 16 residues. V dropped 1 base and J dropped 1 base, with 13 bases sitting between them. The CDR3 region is CASGLAGRAPNTEAFF. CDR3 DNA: TGTGCTAGTGGTTTGGCCGGGAGAGCACCGAACACTGAAGCTTTCTTT. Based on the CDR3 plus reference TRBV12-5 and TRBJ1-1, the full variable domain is DARVTQTPRHKVTEMGQEVTMRCQPILGHNTVFWYRQTMMQGLELLAYFRNRAPLDDSGMPKDRFSAEMPDATLATLKIQPSEPRDSAVYFCASGLAGRAPNTEAFFGQGTRLTVV.

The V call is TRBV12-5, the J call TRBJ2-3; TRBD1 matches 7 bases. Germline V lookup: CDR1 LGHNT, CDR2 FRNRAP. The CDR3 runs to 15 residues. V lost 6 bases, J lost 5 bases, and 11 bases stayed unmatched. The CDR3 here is CASGPGQNRLDTQYF. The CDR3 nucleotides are TGTGCTAGTGGCCCGGGACAGAATCGTTTAGATACGCAGTATTTT.

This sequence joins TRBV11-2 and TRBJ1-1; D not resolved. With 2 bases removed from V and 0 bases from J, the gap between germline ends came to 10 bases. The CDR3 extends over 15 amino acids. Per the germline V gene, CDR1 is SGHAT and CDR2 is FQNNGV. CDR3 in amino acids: CASSLRLALNTEAFF. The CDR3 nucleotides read TGTGCCAGCAGCTTACGCCTGGCCTTGAACACTGAAGCTTTCTTT.

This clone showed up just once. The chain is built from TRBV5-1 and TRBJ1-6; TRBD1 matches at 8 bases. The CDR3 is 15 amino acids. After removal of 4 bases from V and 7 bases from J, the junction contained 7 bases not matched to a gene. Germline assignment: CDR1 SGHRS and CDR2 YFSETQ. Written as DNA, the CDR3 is TGCGCCAGCAGCCTGCGGACAGGGAACAATTCACCCCTCCACTTT. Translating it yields CASSLRTGNNSPLHF. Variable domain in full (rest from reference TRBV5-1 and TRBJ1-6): KAGVTQTPRYLIKTRGQQVTLSCSPISGHRSVSWYQQTPGQGLQFLFEYFSETQRNKGNFPGRFSGRQFSNSRSEMNVSTLELGDSALYLCASSLRTGNNSPLHFGNGTRLTVT.

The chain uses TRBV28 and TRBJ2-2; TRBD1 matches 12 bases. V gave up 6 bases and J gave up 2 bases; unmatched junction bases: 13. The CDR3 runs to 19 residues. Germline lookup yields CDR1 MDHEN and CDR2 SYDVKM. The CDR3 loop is CASRNRDRGRGHNTGELFF. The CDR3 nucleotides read TGTGCCAGCAGAAACCGGGACAGGGGGCGCGGACATAACACCGGGGAGCTGTTTTTT.

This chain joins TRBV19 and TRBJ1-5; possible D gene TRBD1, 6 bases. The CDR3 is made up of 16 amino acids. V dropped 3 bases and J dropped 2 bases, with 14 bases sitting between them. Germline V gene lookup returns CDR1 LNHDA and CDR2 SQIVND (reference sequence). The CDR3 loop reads CASSMGGGAGNQPQHF. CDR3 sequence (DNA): TGTGCCAGTAGTATGGGCGGGGGCGCAGGCAATCAGCCCCAGCATTTT.